The T cell receptor beta chain described here comes from a study of blood T cell repertoires in COVID-19. Study details: Material from acute and convalescent COVID-19 was sourced from the United States, Italy and Spain. Sample material is recorded as cDNA or gDNA derived from T cells, B-cell-depleted T cells, or PBMCs.

In the authors' methods: How many nucleated cells were present was estimated from reference gene primer amplification. Clones were read by immunoSEQ multiplex PCR, and TCRdb kept only the in-frame ones, dropping some. The DNA gave D and trimming, while V, J and clone size come from that table. The repertoire has under 150,000 clones, approximately 87% of them found once; the top ten carry around 2.1%. Trimming removed 4 bases from V and 4 bases from J, with 14 bases in between. CDR3 size: 14 residues. Germline V gene data show CDR1 as SGDLS and CDR2 as YYNGEE. The sequencing sample was made of peripheral blood. This sequence joins TRBV9 and TRBJ2-5; tentatively, D is TRBD2 (6 bases). This TCR derives from a man between 70 and 80 years old with active COVID-19. This CDR3 reads CASSTRGLGETQYF. The CDR3, as DNA: TGTGCCAGCAGCACACGGGGGTTGGGAGAGACCCAGTACTTC.